The present entry profiles one T cell receptor (beta chain) with its context. Its antigen is currently unknown. Likely a read error: the CDR3 ends without its conserved phenylalanine or tryptophan. This sample was taken from a study of OX40 agonist ivuxolimab in advanced cancers. About the research overall: The patients got ivuxolimab, which is an agonistic anti-OX40 (CD134) antibody. Patients treated during dose escalation were battling hepatocellular carcinoma, melanoma, renal cell or head and neck cancer.

General study points: Normalized T-cell clonal expansion was also low in some nonresponders.

Sequencing used immunoSEQ multiplex PCR; TCRdb keeps in-frame clones, though not all of them. The data show tens of thousands of clones, with approximately 84% seen just once and over 25% held by the top ten. The sequence came from an adult with an advanced solid tumor such as melanoma, head and neck, liver or kidney cancer. The specimen comprised CD4+ or CD8+ T cells sorted from blood, sampled in a trial of the OX40 agonist ivuxolimab.

The CDR3 DNA reads TGCGCCAGCAGCCCAGGAGGGAACGAGCAGTACCTC. Translated: CASSPGGNEQYL. V gene TRBV5-4 combines with J gene TRBJ2-7, with D maybe TRBD2 (6 bases). Germline V gene sequence: CDR1 SGHNT, CDR2 YYREEE (reference sequence). The CDR3 loop spans 12 amino acids.